The sequence of this T cell receptor beta chain was determined in a study of identical twins. Germline V gene sequence: CDR1 SEHNR, CDR2 FQNEAQ (reference sequence). J gave up 4 bases and V 5 bases, and 13 bases lay outside the gene matches. The CDR3 covers 17 residues. This clonotype was counted ten times or more. Its target is not known. Whole-study results and caveats: Cord blood beta clonotypes present at high abundance carried fewer insertions; no such pattern appeared in memory repertoires.

TCRdb re-called the 5' RACE reads through MiXCR, storing one row per CDR3 protein. The sample lists about 290,000 distinct CDR3 sequences, around 9.7% occurring once. These data were likewise used in another study, on yellow fever vaccine responses in identical twins.

The material sequenced was CD8+ T cells sorted from blood. The chain couples TRBV7-9 to TRBJ2-5; 10 bases are shared with TRBD1. The TCR comes from a woman between 18 and 29 years old in good health. As DNA, the CDR3 is TGTGCCAGCAGCCCCGGGACAGGGGAGTTTTTGGTAGAGACCCAGTACTTC. Translated, it gives CASSPGTGEFLVETQYF.